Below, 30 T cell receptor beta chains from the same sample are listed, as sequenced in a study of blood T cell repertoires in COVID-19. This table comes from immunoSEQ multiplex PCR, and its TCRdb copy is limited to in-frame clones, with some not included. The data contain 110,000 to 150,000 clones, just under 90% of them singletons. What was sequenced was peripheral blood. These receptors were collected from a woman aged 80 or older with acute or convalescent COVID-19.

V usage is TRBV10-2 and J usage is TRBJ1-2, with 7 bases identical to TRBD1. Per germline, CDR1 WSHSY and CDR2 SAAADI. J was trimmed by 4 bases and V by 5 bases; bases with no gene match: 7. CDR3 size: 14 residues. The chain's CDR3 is CASSPPGGGYGYTF. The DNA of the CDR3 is TGCGCCAGCAGTCCTCCAGGGGGTGGCTATGGCTACACCTTC.

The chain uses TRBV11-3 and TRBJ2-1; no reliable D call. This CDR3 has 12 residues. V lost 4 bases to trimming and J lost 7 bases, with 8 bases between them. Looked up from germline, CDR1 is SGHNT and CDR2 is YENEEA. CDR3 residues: CASSSRWNEQFF. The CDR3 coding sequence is TGTGCCAGCAGCTCTAGATGGAATGAGCAGTTCTTC.

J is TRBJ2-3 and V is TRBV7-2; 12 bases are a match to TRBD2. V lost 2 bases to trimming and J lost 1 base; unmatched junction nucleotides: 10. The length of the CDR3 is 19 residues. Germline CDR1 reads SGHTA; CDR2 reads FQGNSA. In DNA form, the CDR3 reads TGTGCCAGCAGCTTATTGGGGCTAGCGGGGGGGCCGCGCACAGATACGCAGTATTTT. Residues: CASSLLGLAGGPRTDTQYF.

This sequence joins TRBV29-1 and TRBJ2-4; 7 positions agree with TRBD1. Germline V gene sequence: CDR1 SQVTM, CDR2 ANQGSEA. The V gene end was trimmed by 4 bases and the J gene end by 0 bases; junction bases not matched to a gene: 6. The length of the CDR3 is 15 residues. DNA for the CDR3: TGCAGCGTTGTAGGACAGGTACTAGCCAAAAACATTCAGTACTTC. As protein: CSVVGQVLAKNIQYF.

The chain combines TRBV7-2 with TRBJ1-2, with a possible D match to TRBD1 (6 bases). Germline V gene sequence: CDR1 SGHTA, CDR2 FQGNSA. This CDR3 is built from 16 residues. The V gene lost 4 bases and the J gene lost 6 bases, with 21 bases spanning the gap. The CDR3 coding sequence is TGTGCCAGCAGCTCAAAACCGGGACAAGGTGGGGATGGCTACACCTTC. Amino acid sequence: CASSSKPGQGGDGYTF.

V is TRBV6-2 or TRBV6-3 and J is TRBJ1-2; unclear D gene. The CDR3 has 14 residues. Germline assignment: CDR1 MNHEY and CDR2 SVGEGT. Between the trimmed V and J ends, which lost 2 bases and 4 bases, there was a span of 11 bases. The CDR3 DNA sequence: TGTGCCAGCAGTTACGCAGGAACCCCCTATGGCTACACCTTC. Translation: CASSYAGTPYGYTF.

CDR3 nucleotide sequence: TGTGCCAGTAGTATTCTGGGCAGGAAGCCAACACCCCTCCACTTT. Its protein product is CASSILGRKPTPLHF. The genes are TRBV19 and TRBJ1-6; D unclear. The germline V and J ends were trimmed by 3 bases and 11 bases, with 17 bases remaining between them. The germline gives CDR1 LNHDA, CDR2 SQIVND (reference sequence). The CDR3 is made up of 15 amino acids.

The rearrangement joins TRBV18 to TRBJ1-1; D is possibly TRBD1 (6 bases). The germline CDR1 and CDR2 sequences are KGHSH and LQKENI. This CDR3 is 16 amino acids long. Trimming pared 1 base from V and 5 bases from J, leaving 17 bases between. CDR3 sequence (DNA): TGTGCCAGCTCACCACAGCTGACAGGATCGGGAACTGAAGCTTTCTTT. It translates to CASSPQLTGSGTEAFF.

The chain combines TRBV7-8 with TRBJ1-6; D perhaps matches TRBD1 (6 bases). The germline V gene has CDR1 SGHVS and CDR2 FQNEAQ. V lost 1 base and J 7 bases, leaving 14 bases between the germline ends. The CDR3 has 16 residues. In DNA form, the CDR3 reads TGTGCCAGCAGCTTAGTTTGGGAGGGGGGGAATTCACCCCTCCACTTT. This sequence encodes CASSLVWEGGNSPLHF. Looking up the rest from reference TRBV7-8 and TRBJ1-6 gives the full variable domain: GAGVSQSPRYKVAKRGQDVALRCDPISGHVSLFWYQQALGQGPEFLTYFQNEAQLDKSGLPSDRFFAERPEGSVSTLKIQRTQQEDSAVYLCASSLVWEGGNSPLHFGNGTRLTVT.

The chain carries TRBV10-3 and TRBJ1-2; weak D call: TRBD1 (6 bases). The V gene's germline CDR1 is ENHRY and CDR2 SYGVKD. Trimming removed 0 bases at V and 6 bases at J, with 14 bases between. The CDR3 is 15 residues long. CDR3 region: CAISESAGVDNGYTF. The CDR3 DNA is TGTGCCATCAGTGAGTCTGCAGGGGTGGATAATGGCTACACCTTC.

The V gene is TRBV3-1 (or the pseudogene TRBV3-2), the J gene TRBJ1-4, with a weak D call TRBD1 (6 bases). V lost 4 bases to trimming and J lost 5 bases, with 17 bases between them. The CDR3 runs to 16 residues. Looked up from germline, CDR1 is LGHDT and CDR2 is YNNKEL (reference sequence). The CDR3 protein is CASSLFGLQGNEKLFF. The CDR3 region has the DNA TGTGCCAGCAGCCTTTTCGGGCTCCAGGGGAATGAAAAACTGTTTTTT.

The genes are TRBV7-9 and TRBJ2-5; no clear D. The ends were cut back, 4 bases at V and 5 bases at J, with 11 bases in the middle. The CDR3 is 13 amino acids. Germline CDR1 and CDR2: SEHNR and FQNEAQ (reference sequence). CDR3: CASSSSDGETQYF. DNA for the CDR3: TGTGCCAGCAGCTCAAGCGACGGGGAGACCCAGTACTTC.

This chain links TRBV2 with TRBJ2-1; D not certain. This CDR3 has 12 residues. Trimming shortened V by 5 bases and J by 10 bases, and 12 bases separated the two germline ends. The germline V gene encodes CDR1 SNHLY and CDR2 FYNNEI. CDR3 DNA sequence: TGTGCCAGCAGTTACTCTTCAACCGAGCAGTTCTTC. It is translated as CASSYSSTEQFF.

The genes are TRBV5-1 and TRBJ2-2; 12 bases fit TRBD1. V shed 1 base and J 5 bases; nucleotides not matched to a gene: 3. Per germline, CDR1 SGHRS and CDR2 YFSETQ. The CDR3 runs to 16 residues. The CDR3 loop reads CASSLQGQGATGELFF. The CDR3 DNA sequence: TGCGCCAGCAGCTTGCAGGGACAGGGGGCGACCGGGGAGCTGTTTTTT.

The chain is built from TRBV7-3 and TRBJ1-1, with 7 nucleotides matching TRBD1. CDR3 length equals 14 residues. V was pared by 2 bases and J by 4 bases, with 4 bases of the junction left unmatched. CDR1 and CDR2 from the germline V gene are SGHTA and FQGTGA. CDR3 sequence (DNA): TGTGCCAGCAGCTTAGACAGGGACGTCACTGAAGCTTTCTTT. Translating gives CASSLDRDVTEAFF.

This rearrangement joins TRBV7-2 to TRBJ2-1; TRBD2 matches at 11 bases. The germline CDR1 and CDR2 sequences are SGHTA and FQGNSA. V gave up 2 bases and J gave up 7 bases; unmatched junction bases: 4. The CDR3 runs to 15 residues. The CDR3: CASSLPGLAANEQFF. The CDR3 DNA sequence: TGTGCCAGCAGCTTACCGGGACTAGCGGCTAATGAGCAGTTCTTC.

CDR3 coding DNA: TGTGCCAGCAGCCGAGGCGGCAGTTTTAATTCACCCCTCCACTTT. It specifies CASSRGGSFNSPLHF. The rearrangement joins TRBV7-8 to TRBJ1-6, with no clear D. Trimming took off 5 bases at V and 6 bases at J, with 14 bases between the two ends. CDR3 length equals 15 residues. Germline V CDR1 and CDR2: SGHVS, FQNEAQ.

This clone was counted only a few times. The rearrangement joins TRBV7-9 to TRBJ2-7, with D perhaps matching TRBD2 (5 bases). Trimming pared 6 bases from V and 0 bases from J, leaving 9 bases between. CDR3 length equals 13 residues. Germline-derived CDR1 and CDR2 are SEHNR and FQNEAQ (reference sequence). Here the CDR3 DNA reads TGTGCCAGCAGTGTCCGGGACTCCTACGAGCAGTACTTC. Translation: CASSVRDSYEQYF.

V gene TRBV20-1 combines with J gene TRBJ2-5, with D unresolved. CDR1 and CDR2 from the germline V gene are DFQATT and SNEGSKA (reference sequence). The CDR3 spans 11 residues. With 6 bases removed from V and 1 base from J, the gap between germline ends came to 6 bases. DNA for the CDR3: TGCAGTGCCACAGCCCAAGAGACCCAGTACTTC. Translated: CSATAQETQYF.

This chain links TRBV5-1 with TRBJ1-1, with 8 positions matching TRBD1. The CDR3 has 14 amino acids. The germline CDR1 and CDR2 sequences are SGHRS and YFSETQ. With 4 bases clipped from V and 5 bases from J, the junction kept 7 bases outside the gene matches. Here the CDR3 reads CASSPGGAGTEAFF. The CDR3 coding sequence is TGCGCCAGCAGCCCAGGGGGCGCGGGAACTGAAGCTTTCTTT.

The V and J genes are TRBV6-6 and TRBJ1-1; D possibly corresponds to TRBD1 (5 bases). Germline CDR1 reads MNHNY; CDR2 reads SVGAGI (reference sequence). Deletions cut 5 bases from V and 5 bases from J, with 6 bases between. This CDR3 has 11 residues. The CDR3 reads CASSKGTEAFF. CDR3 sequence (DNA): TGTGCCAGCAGTAAGGGGACTGAAGCTTTCTTT.

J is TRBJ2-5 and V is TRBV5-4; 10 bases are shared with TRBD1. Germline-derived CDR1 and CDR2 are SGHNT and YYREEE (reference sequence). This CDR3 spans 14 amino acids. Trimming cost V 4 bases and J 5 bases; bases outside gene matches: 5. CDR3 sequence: CASSPGQGYETQYF. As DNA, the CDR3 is TGTGCCAGCAGCCCGGGACAGGGGTACGAGACCCAGTACTTC.

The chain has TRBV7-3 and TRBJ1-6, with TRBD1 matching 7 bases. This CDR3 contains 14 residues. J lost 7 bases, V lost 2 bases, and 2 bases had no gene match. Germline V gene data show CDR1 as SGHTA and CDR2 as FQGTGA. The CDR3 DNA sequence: TGTGCCAGCAGCTTAGGGACAGTAAATTCACCCCTCCACTTT. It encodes CASSLGTVNSPLHF.

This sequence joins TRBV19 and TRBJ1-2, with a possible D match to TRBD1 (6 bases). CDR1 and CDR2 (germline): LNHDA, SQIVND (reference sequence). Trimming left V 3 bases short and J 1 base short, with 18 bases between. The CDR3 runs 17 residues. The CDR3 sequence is CASSIRHRVAGNYGYTF. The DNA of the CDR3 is TGTGCCAGTAGTATTCGGCACAGGGTCGCGGGTAACTATGGCTACACCTTC. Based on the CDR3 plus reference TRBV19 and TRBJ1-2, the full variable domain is DGGITQSPKYLFRKEGQNVTLSCEQNLNHDAMYWYRQDPGQGLRLIYYSQIVNDFQKGDIAEGYSVSREKKESFPLTVTSAQKNPTAFYLCASSIRHRVAGNYGYTFGSGTRLTVV.

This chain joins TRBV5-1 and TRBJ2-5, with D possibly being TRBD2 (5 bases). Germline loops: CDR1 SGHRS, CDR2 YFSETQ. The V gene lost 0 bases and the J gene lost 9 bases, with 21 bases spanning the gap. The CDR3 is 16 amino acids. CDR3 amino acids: CASSLAPGLGMEAQYF. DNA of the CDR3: TGCGCCAGCAGCTTGGCCCCAGGACTCGGTATGGAGGCCCAGTACTTC. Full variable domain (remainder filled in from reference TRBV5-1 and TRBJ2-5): KAGVTQTPRYLIKTRGQQVTLSCSPISGHRSVSWYQQTPGQGLQFLFEYFSETQRNKGNFPGRFSGRQFSNSRSEMNVSTLELGDSALYLCASSLAPGLGMEAQYFGPGTRLLVL.

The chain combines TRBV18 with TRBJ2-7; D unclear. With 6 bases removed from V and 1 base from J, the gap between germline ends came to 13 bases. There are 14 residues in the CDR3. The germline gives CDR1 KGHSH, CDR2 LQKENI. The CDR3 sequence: CASSPRGESYEQYF. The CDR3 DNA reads TGTGCCAGCTCCCCGCGTGGAGAGTCCTACGAGCAGTACTTC.

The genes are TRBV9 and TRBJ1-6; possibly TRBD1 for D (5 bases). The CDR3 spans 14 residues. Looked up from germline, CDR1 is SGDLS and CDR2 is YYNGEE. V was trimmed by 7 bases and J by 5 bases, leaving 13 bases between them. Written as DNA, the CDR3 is TGTGCCAGCTCAGGGTTTCTTGATAATTCACCCCTCCACTTT. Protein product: CASSGFLDNSPLHF.

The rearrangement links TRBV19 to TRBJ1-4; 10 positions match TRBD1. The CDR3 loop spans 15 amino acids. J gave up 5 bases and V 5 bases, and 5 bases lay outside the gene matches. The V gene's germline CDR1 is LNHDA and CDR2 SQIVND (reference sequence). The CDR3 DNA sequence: TGTGCCAGTAGTGTTGACAGGGGGCTGAATGAAAAACTGTTTTTT. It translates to CASSVDRGLNEKLFF.

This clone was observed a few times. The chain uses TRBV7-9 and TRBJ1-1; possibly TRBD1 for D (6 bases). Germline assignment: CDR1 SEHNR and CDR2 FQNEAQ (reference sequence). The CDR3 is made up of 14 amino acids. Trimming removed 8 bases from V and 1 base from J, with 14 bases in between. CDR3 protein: CASCLQGGNTEAFF. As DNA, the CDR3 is TGTGCCAGCTGTTTACAGGGCGGGAACACTGAAGCTTTCTTT.

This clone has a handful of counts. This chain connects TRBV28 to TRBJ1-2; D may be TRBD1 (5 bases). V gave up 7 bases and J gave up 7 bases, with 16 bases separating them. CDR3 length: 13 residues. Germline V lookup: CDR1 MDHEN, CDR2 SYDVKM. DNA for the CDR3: TGTGCCAGCACCCCCCCAGGGAGGGGTGGCTACACCTTC. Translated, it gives CASTPPGRGGYTF.